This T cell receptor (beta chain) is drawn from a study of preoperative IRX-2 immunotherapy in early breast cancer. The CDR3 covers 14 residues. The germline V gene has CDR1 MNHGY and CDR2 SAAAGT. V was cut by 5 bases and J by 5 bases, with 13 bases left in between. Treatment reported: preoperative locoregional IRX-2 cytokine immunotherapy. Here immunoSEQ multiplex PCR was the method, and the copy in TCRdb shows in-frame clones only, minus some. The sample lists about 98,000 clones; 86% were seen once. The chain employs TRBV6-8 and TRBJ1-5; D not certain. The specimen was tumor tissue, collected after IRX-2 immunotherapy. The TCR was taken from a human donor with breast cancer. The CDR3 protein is CASSLRPWDQPQHF. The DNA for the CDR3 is TGTGCCAGCAGTCTTAGGCCCTGGGATCAGCCCCAGCATTTT.